The source of this T cell receptor beta chain is a study of blood T cell repertoires in COVID-19. Whole-study context: From the United States, Italy and Spain came samples of acute and convalescent COVID-19.

The trim removed 4 bases at V and 5 bases at J, leaving 14 bases unmatched. The CDR3 length is 18 residues. CDR1 is KGHDR, CDR2 SFDVKD, per germline. Individuals drawn from 24 US areas were roughly 18 to 100 years old. The protocol was immunoSEQ multiplex PCR, while the TCRdb copy is restricted to in-frame clones and leaves out a portion. The sample lists some 270,000 clones; 70% to 90% were seen once. The V and J genes are TRBV24-1 and TRBJ2-1, with 9 nucleotides matching TRBD2. What was sequenced was PBMCs or T cells enriched from blood (not recorded which). The sequence derives from a woman between 50 and 59 years old who had been exposed to COVID-19. The CDR3 nucleotides read TGTGCCACCAGTGACCCCCGTTCGAGCGGGGGGACCCACAATGAGCAGTTCTTC. Translating gives CATSDPRSSGGTHNEQFF.